What follows are 17 T cell receptor beta chains derived from one specimen sequenced in a study of blood T cell repertoires in COVID-19. Clones were read by immunoSEQ multiplex PCR, and TCRdb kept only the in-frame ones, dropping some. In the table there are roughly 240,000 clones, around nine tenths of which are singletons. Source material: peripheral blood. These receptors all come from a woman in her fifties or sixties who had recovered from COVID-19.

This clone showed up just once. The DNA of the CDR3 is TGTGCCAGCAGCTTGGGGCCGGGACTAGCGGGCAATGAGCAGTTCTTC. Its protein is CASSLGPGLAGNEQFF. This chain connects TRBV5-5 to TRBJ2-1; 12 positions agree with TRBD2. The CDR3 spans 16 residues. Germline V gene sequence: CDR1 SGHKS, CDR2 YYEKEE (reference sequence). V was clipped by 0 bases and J by 6 bases; unmatched bases: 4.

In this sample, this clone turned up once. The CDR3, as DNA: TGCAGTGCGGCCACAGACTATGGCTACACCTTC. Protein: CSAATDYGYTF. This chain links TRBV20-1 with TRBJ1-2; D is uncertain. The germline V and J ends were trimmed by 6 bases and 3 bases, with 8 bases remaining between them. Germline CDR1 DFQATT, CDR2 SNEGSKA (reference sequence). This CDR3 comprises 11 residues.

The rearrangement links TRBV5-6 to TRBJ2-1, with D maybe TRBD1 (5 bases). CDR1 and CDR2 (germline): SGHDT, YYEEEE. The length of the CDR3 is 11 residues. V lost 2 bases and J lost 15, with 12 bases in between. CDR3 residues: CASSFDSQPFF. The CDR3 DNA follows: TGTGCCAGCAGCTTCGACAGTCAACCGTTCTTC. The entire variable domain, with the rest obtained from reference TRBV5-6 and TRBJ2-1, is as follows: DAGVTQSPTHLIKTRGQQVTLRCSPKSGHDTVSWYQQALGQGPQFIFQYYEEEERQRGNFPDRFSGHQFPNYSSELNVNALLLGDSALYLCASSFDSQPFFGPGTRLTVL.

The chain has TRBV9 and TRBJ2-5; 7 bases map to TRBD1. The V and J ends lost 2 bases and 5 bases, in that order; junction bases with no gene match: 9. Germline CDR1 and CDR2: SGDLS and YYNGEE. The CDR3 covers 15 residues. This chain's CDR3 is CASSVRQGSRETQYF. In DNA, the CDR3 is TGTGCCAGCAGCGTGAGACAGGGATCGAGGGAGACCCAGTACTTC.

The chain has TRBV19 and TRBJ1-2; 7 nucleotides line up with TRBD1. The CDR3 totals 15 residues. V lost 7 bases and J lost 8; bases outside the gene matches: 16. In germline, CDR1 is LNHDA, CDR2 SQIVND (reference sequence). The CDR3 DNA reads as TGTGCCAGTACCCCCATCGACAGGGAAACCGAAGGCTACACCTTC. Amino acids: CASTPIDRETEGYTF. The complete variable domain, with remaining parts taken from reference TRBV19 and TRBJ1-2, reads DGGITQSPKYLFRKEGQNVTLSCEQNLNHDAMYWYRQDPGQGLRLIYYSQIVNDFQKGDIAEGYSVSREKKESFPLTVTSAQKNPTAFYLCASTPIDRETEGYTFGSGTRLTVV.

The J gene is TRBJ1-1, the V gene TRBV10-3, with 7 positions matching TRBD1. The V and J ends lost 0 bases and 1 base, in that order; junction bases with no gene match: 2. The CDR3 contains 15 residues. Germline CDR1 is ENHRY and CDR2 is SYGVKD. DNA of the CDR3: TGTGCCATCAGTGAGTCGAACAGGGGGAACACTGAAGCTTTCTTT. This gives the protein CAISESNRGNTEAFF.

The V call is TRBV19, the J call TRBJ1-5, with 7 bases lining up with TRBD1. CDR1 is LNHDA, CDR2 SQIVND, per germline (reference sequence). The ends lost 6 bases at V and 3 bases at J; junction bases unmatched: 8. The CDR3 length is 15 residues. The CDR3 bases are TGTGCCAGTAGCGAGACAGGGTGGGTCAATCAGCCCCAGCATTTT. As protein: CASSETGWVNQPQHF. The complete variable domain, with remaining parts taken from reference TRBV19 and TRBJ1-5, reads DGGITQSPKYLFRKEGQNVTLSCEQNLNHDAMYWYRQDPGQGLRLIYYSQIVNDFQKGDIAEGYSVSREKKESFPLTVTSAQKNPTAFYLCASSETGWVNQPQHFGDGTRLSIL.

The V and J genes are TRBV20-1 and TRBJ1-1; D is unclear. Trimming removed 0 bases from V and 11 bases from J, with 10 bases in between. The CDR3 consists of 11 residues. Germline V CDR1 and CDR2: DFQATT, SNEGSKA (reference sequence). The CDR3 loop reads CSARDTVSAFF. In DNA form, the CDR3 reads TGCAGTGCTAGAGATACAGTGAGTGCTTTCTTT.

This chain links TRBV7-9 with TRBJ1-4; 10 bases align to TRBD1. This CDR3 is 16 amino acids long. Per germline, CDR1 SEHNR and CDR2 FQNEAQ (reference sequence). Unmatched junction bases numbered 5, after V lost 7 bases and J lost 0 bases. CDR3 nucleotide sequence: TGTGCCAGCATGGGGGGACAGGGGTCAACTAATGAAAAACTGTTTTTT. It translates to CASMGGQGSTNEKLFF.

The chain joins TRBV7-8 to TRBJ2-7; TRBD2 matches 11 bases. The V gene end was trimmed by 8 bases and the J gene end by 3 bases; junction bases not matched to a gene: 9. The germline gives CDR1 SGHVS, CDR2 FQNEAQ. The CDR3 sequence is 15 residues long. Written as DNA, the CDR3 is TGTGCCAGCTCGGGTCTAGCGGGGGGTTACTACGAGCAGTACTTC. Translation gives CASSGLAGGYYEQYF. Complete variable domain (other parts from reference TRBV7-8 and TRBJ2-7): GAGVSQSPRYKVAKRGQDVALRCDPISGHVSLFWYQQALGQGPEFLTYFQNEAQLDKSGLPSDRFFAERPEGSVSTLKIQRTQQEDSAVYLCASSGLAGGYYEQYFGPGTRLTVT.

J is TRBJ1-2 and V is TRBV4-2; 7 nucleotides align to TRBD1. J gave up 6 bases and V 0 bases, and 10 bases lay outside the gene matches. Germline CDR1 LGHNA, CDR2 YNFKEQ. The CDR3 has 16 residues. In DNA form, the CDR3 reads TGTGCCAGCAGCCAAGATCCCCGACAGGGAGGAAATGGCTACACCTTC. It is translated as CASSQDPRQGGNGYTF.

The V and J genes are TRBV4-3 and TRBJ1-6; D perhaps matches TRBD1 (5 bases). CDR3 length: 15 residues. V lost 0 bases to trimming and J lost 9 bases, with 12 bases between them. Germline CDR1 is LGHNA and CDR2 is YSLEER. This CDR3 reads CASSQELTGVSPLHF. The CDR3 DNA is TGCGCCAGCAGCCAAGAACTCACGGGGGTTTCACCCCTCCACTTT.

The chain has TRBV7-8 and TRBJ2-5; perhaps TRBD1 as D (6 bases). Trimming took 2 bases from V and 4 from J, leaving 11 bases between them. This CDR3 is 14 amino acids long. CDR1 and CDR2 from the germline V gene are SGHVS and FQNEAQ. This chain's CDR3 is CASSLIGGAETQYF. CDR3 in DNA: TGTGCCAGCAGCTTAATAGGGGGTGCAGAGACCCAGTACTTC.

The chain is built from TRBV28 and TRBJ1-2; TRBD1 aligns across 7 bases. The germline CDR1 and CDR2 sequences are MDHEN and SYDVKM. The CDR3 length is 13 residues. V lost 6 bases, J lost 5 bases, and 6 bases stayed unmatched. The CDR3 region is CASRRQGSYGYTF. The DNA of the CDR3 is TGTGCCAGCAGACGACAGGGTTCTTATGGCTACACCTTC.

V gene TRBV18 combines with J gene TRBJ1-1; D is perhaps TRBD1 (5 bases). Germline CDR1 KGHSH, CDR2 LQKENI. V shed 3 bases and J shed 5 bases, with 10 bases lying between them. This CDR3 is 13 amino acids long. The CDR3 region has the DNA TGTGCCAGCTCACCTATGGCAGGGACTGAAGCTTTCTTT. It translates to CASSPMAGTEAFF.

The chain is built from TRBV4-1 and TRBJ2-6; tentatively, D is TRBD2 (6 bases). Germline CDR1 and CDR2: MGHRA and YSYEKL. This CDR3 spans 17 amino acids. Trimming pared 0 bases from V and 2 bases from J, leaving 11 bases between. The CDR3 region has the DNA TGCGCCAGCAGCCAAGATGGGAGGAATCCTGGGGCCAACGTCCTGACTTTC. Amino acids: CASSQDGRNPGANVLTF.

The J gene is TRBJ2-1, the V gene TRBV7-2, with 7 bases matching TRBD1. The germline V gene encodes CDR1 SGHTA and CDR2 FQGNSA. Germline trimming cut 5 bases from V and 11 bases from J; bases unmatched to any gene: 6. The CDR3 covers 12 residues. As DNA, the CDR3 is TGTGCCAGCAGCCCCCTTAGGGGGCAGCAGTTCTTC. It encodes CASSPLRGQQFF.